These T cell receptor beta chains were read from a single sample in a study of CD8 T cells in ankylosing spondylitis. Each CDR3 protein gets one entry after TCRdb re-called the 5' RACE reads with MiXCR. In the table there are approximately 350,000 distinct CDR3 sequences, around 15% of which are singletons. Sequenced: blood, either unsorted or a sorted T cell fraction (not recorded which). These receptor sequences come from a male donor with ankylosing spondylitis or in good health (not recorded which). Each CDR3 is given with its conserved first and last residue. Fields, in order: J gene, clone size, D gene, V gene, CDR3 protein, CDR3 DNA. The D gene is left open where the match is weak. Only part of the rows carry a size: once, few, many, or a class if the clone is expanded.

j_call: TRBJ2-5; clone_size: once; d_call: TRBD2; v_call: TRBV3-1; cdr3_aa: CASSQGALAVGKETQYF; cdr3_nt: TGTGCCAGCAGCCAAGGGGCGCTAGCGGTGGGCAAAGAGACCCAGTACTTC
j_call: TRBJ2-5; clone_size: once; d_call: TRBD2; v_call: TRBV27; cdr3_aa: CASSMLTSGQETQYF; cdr3_nt: TGTGCCAGCAGTATGTTGACTAGCGGCCAAGAGACCCAGTACTTC
j_call: TRBJ2-1; clone_size: few; d_call: TRBD1; v_call: TRBV7-2; cdr3_aa: CASSQGQGDRHEQFF; cdr3_nt: TGTGCCAGCAGCCAAGGACAGGGAGATCGGCATGAGCAGTTCTTC
j_call: TRBJ2-3; clone_size: few; d_call: NA; v_call: TRBV21-1; cdr3_aa: CASSKIAGETQYF; cdr3_nt: TGTGCCAGCAGCAAAATAGCGGGAGAAACGCAGTATTTT
j_call: TRBJ2-3; clone_size: once; d_call: NA; v_call: TRBV10-2; cdr3_aa: CASSAILEATDTQYF; cdr3_nt: TGCGCCAGCAGTGCCATTTTGGAGGCCACAGATACGCAGTATTTT
j_call: TRBJ2-3; clone_size: few; d_call: TRBD2; v_call: TRBV5-1; cdr3_aa: CASSSSGSRGDTQYF; cdr3_nt: TGCGCCAGCAGCTCTAGCGGGAGTAGGGGGGATACGCAGTATTTT
j_call: TRBJ2-5; clone_size: NA; d_call: NA; v_call: TRBV12-3/TRBV12-4; cdr3_aa: CASRYRVGETQYF; cdr3_nt: TGTGCCAGCAGGTACAGGGTAGGCGAGACCCAGTACTTC
j_call: TRBJ1-1; clone_size: few; d_call: TRBD1; v_call: TRBV20-1; cdr3_aa: CSARKDRVRTEAFF; cdr3_nt: TGCAGTGCTAGAAAGGACAGGGTTCGAACTGAAGCTTTCTTT
j_call: TRBJ2-5; clone_size: NA; d_call: NA; v_call: TRBV4-2; cdr3_aa: CASSQDLIRSQETQYF; cdr3_nt: TGTGCCAGCAGCCAAGATCTCATCCGCAGTCAAGAGACCCAGTACTTC
j_call: TRBJ2-5; clone_size: many; d_call: TRBD2; v_call: TRBV10-3; cdr3_aa: CAISGGSGNTPKETQYF; cdr3_nt: TGTGCCATCAGTGGGGGTAGCGGGAATACGCCGAAAGAGACCCAGTACTTC
j_call: TRBJ2-7; clone_size: NA; d_call: NA; v_call: TRBV3-1; cdr3_aa: CASSHEGPYEQYF; cdr3_nt: TGTGCCAGCAGCCATGAGGGACCCTACGAGCAGTACTTC
j_call: TRBJ1-2; clone_size: many; d_call: NA; v_call: TRBV21-1; cdr3_aa: CASSKVIGGFYGYTF; cdr3_nt: TGTGCCAGCAGCAAAGTAATAGGTGGCTTCTATGGCTACACCTTC
j_call: TRBJ2-3; clone_size: many; d_call: NA; v_call: TRBV29-1; cdr3_aa: CSVETPTDTQYF; cdr3_nt: TGCAGCGTTGAGACCCCCACAGATACGCAGTATTTT
j_call: TRBJ2-3; clone_size: few; d_call: NA; v_call: TRBV12-3/TRBV12-4; cdr3_aa: CASSLNNRVITDTQYF; cdr3_nt: TGTGCCAGCAGCCTCAATAACAGGGTAATTACAGATACGCAGTATTTT
j_call: TRBJ1-2; clone_size: few; d_call: TRBD1; v_call: TRBV10-3; cdr3_aa: CAISEGGAGQFYGYTF; cdr3_nt: TGTGCCATCAGTGAGGGGGGAGCGGGACAGTTCTATGGCTACACCTTC
j_call: TRBJ2-2; clone_size: few; d_call: NA; v_call: TRBV20-1; cdr3_aa: CSVRGMAGELFF; cdr3_nt: TGCAGTGTAAGGGGAATGGCCGGGGAGCTGTTTTTT
j_call: TRBJ2-2; clone_size: NA; d_call: TRBD2; v_call: TRBV29-1; cdr3_aa: CSVRLAGGTGELFF; cdr3_nt: TGCAGCGTTCGGCTAGCGGGGGGGACCGGGGAGCTGTTTTTT
j_call: TRBJ2-1; clone_size: once; d_call: TRBD1; v_call: TRBV9; cdr3_aa: CASSVDQLGRGHEQFF; cdr3_nt: TGTGCCAGCAGCGTCGACCAACTGGGAAGGGGGCATGAGCAGTTCTTC
j_call: TRBJ1-1; clone_size: few; d_call: NA; v_call: TRBV5-1; cdr3_aa: CASSPSWMNTEAFF; cdr3_nt: TGCGCCAGCAGCCCGAGCTGGATGAACACTGAAGCTTTCTTT
j_call: TRBJ2-2; clone_size: few; d_call: TRBD1; v_call: TRBV5-1; cdr3_aa: CASSPTGTDTGELFF; cdr3_nt: TGCGCCAGCAGCCCGACAGGGACGGACACCGGGGAGCTGTTTTTT
j_call: TRBJ2-3; clone_size: NA; d_call: TRBD2; v_call: TRBV12-3/TRBV12-4; cdr3_aa: CASSFLAGAGDTQYF; cdr3_nt: TGTGCCAGCAGTTTCCTAGCGGGGGCGGGGGATACGCAGTATTTT
j_call: TRBJ2-7; clone_size: NA; d_call: TRBD1; v_call: TRBV20-1; cdr3_aa: CSAQQTGPLSYEQYF; cdr3_nt: TGCAGTGCTCAACAGACAGGGCCCCTCTCCTACGAGCAGTACTTC
j_call: TRBJ2-3; clone_size: NA; d_call: NA; v_call: TRBV15; cdr3_aa: CATSRAVPGGADTQYF; cdr3_nt: TGTGCCACCAGCAGAGCGGTACCCGGCGGAGCAGATACGCAGTATTTT
j_call: TRBJ1-1; clone_size: many; d_call: TRBD1; v_call: TRBV5-1; cdr3_aa: CASSLGWTGGNTEAFF; cdr3_nt: TGCGCCAGCAGCTTGGGGTGGACAGGGGGAAACACTGAAGCTTTCTTT